This entry is about one T cell receptor (beta chain). Its antigen is as yet unknown. This entry is derived from a study of T cell responses to AZD1222 COVID-19 vaccine. V lost 4 bases and J 2 bases, leaving 15 bases between the germline ends. This CDR3 has 15 amino acids. From germline, CDR1 is SGHDT and CDR2 YYEEEE. General observations from the study: It should be noted that donors were predominantly white British and more often female, and clonal diversity was possibly underestimated. Distributed over spike, vaccine-associated CD4 TCRs predominated at 160-218 and 743-854.

The protocol was immunoSEQ multiplex PCR, while the TCRdb copy is restricted to in-frame clones and leaves out a portion. The sample has some 200,000 clones; approximately 90% are singletons. This material consisted of peripheral blood, taken 28 days after the second AZD1222 dose. The chain links TRBV5-6 to TRBJ1-2; maybe TRBD1 (5 bases). The clonotype originates from an adult who received the AZD1222 COVID-19 vaccine. CDR3 residues: CASSRRDGLNYGYTF. As DNA, the CDR3 is TGTGCCAGCAGCCGGAGGGACGGACTAAACTATGGCTACACCTTC.